A single T cell receptor (beta chain) is shown here with its context. These data belong to a study of blood T cell repertoires in COVID-19. As for the study in general: Acute-phase and convalescent COVID-19 samples originated in the United States, Italy and Spain. PBMCs, B-cell-depleted T cells, or T cells were the source of the cDNA or gDNA that made up the material.

Authors' data handling: Amplification with reference gene primers provided the estimates of nucleated cell counts. Method: immunoSEQ multiplex PCR; TCRdb's copy keeps in-frame clones and lacks some. V, J and clone size were drawn from that table, and D and trimming were deduced from the DNA. The sample contains roughly 190,000 clones, approximately 85% of which appear only once. The TCR was taken from a woman between 70 and 85 years old with active or convalescent COVID-19. Sequencing used peripheral blood.

The CDR3 region is CSARQGTNEKLFF. The CDR3 coding sequence is TGCAGCGCCCGACAGGGAACTAATGAAAAACTGTTTTTT. The genes are TRBV29-1 and TRBJ1-4; 7 bases align to TRBD1. V gave up 7 bases and J gave up 1 base; unmatched junction bases: 3. The CDR3 extends over 13 amino acids. From germline, CDR1 is SQVTM and CDR2 ANQGSEA.